Following are 10 T cell receptor beta chains from one sample sequenced in a study of regulatory T cells. The PCR used 52 TRBV and 13 TRBJ primers. Libraries were prepared by immunoSEQ multiplex PCR; TCRdb keeps only in-frame clonotypes and omits some of them. Here the sample spans tens of thousands of clones, approximately 93% being singletons. The sample taken for sequencing was CD8+ T cells sorted from blood. Receptors originate from a child under 10 years old with CD3G deficiency.

This chain uses TRBV6-1 with TRBJ2-7; possible D gene TRBD1, 6 bases. V dropped 3 bases and J dropped 3 bases, with 15 bases sitting between them. CDR1 MNHNS and CDR2 SASEGT come from the germline V gene. The CDR3 runs to 15 residues. CDR3 DNA sequence: TGTGCCAGCAGTGATGGGGGACAAGGCATCTACGAGCAGTACTTC. Its translation: CASSDGGQGIYEQYF.

This rearrangement joins TRBV28 to TRBJ2-7; tentative D call: TRBD1 (6 bases). V shed 7 bases and J shed 5 bases, with 15 bases lying between them. CDR3 length: 13 residues. Germline values: CDR1 MDHEN, CDR2 SYDVKM. CDR3 DNA sequence: TGTGCCAGCAAATCTCAGGGGCTCCACGAGCAGTACTTC. This codes for CASKSQGLHEQYF. Looking up the rest from reference TRBV28 and TRBJ2-7 gives the full variable domain: DVKVTQSSRYLVKRTGEKVFLECVQDMDHENMFWYRQDPGLGLRLIYFSYDVKMKEKGDIPEGYSVSREKKERFSLILESASTNQTSMYLCASKSQGLHEQYFGPGTRLTVT.

The V gene is TRBV5-1, the J gene TRBJ2-1; 10 nucleotides line up with TRBD2. V lost 4 bases to trimming and J lost 5 bases; unmatched junction nucleotides: 3. The germline V gene has CDR1 SGHRS and CDR2 YFSETQ. The CDR3 has 14 amino acids. The chain's CDR3 is CASSRTSGDNEQFF. As DNA, the CDR3 is TGCGCCAGCAGCCGGACTAGCGGCGACAATGAGCAGTTCTTC.

The V gene is TRBV6-5, the J gene TRBJ2-2, with D tentatively TRBD1 (5 bases). The CDR3 has 14 amino acids. Germline V gives CDR1 MNHEY, CDR2 SVGAGI. Deletions cut 3 bases from V and 6 bases from J, with 11 bases between. The CDR3 bases are TGTGCCAGCAGTTATCTCCTAGGGGCCGGGGAGCTGTTTTTT. Its translation is CASSYLLGAGELFF.

Concerning this clone itself: This sample includes further DNA sequences coding for the same CDR3. The CDR3 region is CASSSWDSSYEQYF. CDR3 sequence (DNA): TGTGCCAGCAGTTCCTGGGACAGCTCCTACGAGCAGTACTTC. The chain uses TRBV28 and TRBJ2-7, with TRBD1 identical over 7 bases. The germline CDR1 and CDR2 sequences are MDHEN and SYDVKM. This CDR3 is built from 14 residues. The junction had 3 bases not matched to a gene; V was cut back by 4 bases and J by 0 bases.

As to this clone: Other DNA sequences within the sample encode an identical CDR3. The chain couples TRBV7-9 to TRBJ2-1; possible D gene TRBD2, 6 bases. Deletions cut 0 bases from V and 4 bases from J, with 10 bases between. Germline V lookup: CDR1 SEHNR, CDR2 FQNEAQ (reference sequence). This CDR3 contains 15 residues. The CDR3 sequence: CASSLAGTPYNEQFF. The CDR3 nucleotides are TGTGCCAGCAGCTTAGCGGGGACTCCGTACAATGAGCAGTTCTTC.

This clone appeared once. The V gene is TRBV28, the J gene TRBJ1-5, with TRBD1 as a possible D gene (5 bases). This CDR3 has 14 amino acids. Looked up from germline, CDR1 is MDHEN and CDR2 is SYDVKM. V was shortened by 8 bases and J by 3 bases, with 14 bases between the two germline ends. The CDR3 sequence is CASGGGVANQPQHF. The CDR3 DNA is TGTGCCAGCGGTGGAGGGGTCGCCAATCAGCCCCAGCATTTT.

This clone was detected once. The V gene is TRBV5-1, the J gene TRBJ1-1; D not resolved. Trimming took off 0 bases at V and 1 base at J, with 7 bases between the two ends. This CDR3 region has 14 residues. Germline lookup yields CDR1 SGHRS and CDR2 YFSETQ. The CDR3, as DNA: TGCGCCAGCAGCTTGGACCCGTGGAACACTGAAGCTTTCTTT. It is translated as CASSLDPWNTEAFF.

The genes are TRBV5-1 and TRBJ2-7, with 9 nucleotides matching TRBD2. Germline CDR1 reads SGHRS; CDR2 reads YFSETQ. Unmatched junction bases numbered 8, after V lost 0 bases and J lost 7 bases. This CDR3 has 15 residues. The CDR3 region is CASSLGLAGEVEQYF. The CDR3 DNA reads as TGCGCCAGCAGCTTGGGTTTAGCGGGAGAGGTTGAGCAGTACTTC.

The chain combines TRBV11-2 with TRBJ2-1, with 14 bases aligning to TRBD2. V shed 5 bases and J 4 bases; nucleotides not matched to a gene: 7. There are 17 residues in the CDR3. Germline CDR1 and CDR2: SGHAT and FQNNGV. Here the CDR3 reads CASSPRGTSGSYNEQFF. Here the CDR3 DNA reads TGTGCCAGCAGCCCCCGCGGGACTAGCGGGAGTTACAATGAGCAGTTCTTC. Complete variable domain (other parts from reference TRBV11-2 and TRBJ2-1): EAGVAQSPRYKIIEKRQSVAFWCNPISGHATLYWYQQILGQGPKLLIQFQNNGVVDDSQLPKDRFSAERLKGVDSTLKIQPAKLEDSAVYLCASSPRGTSGSYNEQFFGPGTRLTVL.